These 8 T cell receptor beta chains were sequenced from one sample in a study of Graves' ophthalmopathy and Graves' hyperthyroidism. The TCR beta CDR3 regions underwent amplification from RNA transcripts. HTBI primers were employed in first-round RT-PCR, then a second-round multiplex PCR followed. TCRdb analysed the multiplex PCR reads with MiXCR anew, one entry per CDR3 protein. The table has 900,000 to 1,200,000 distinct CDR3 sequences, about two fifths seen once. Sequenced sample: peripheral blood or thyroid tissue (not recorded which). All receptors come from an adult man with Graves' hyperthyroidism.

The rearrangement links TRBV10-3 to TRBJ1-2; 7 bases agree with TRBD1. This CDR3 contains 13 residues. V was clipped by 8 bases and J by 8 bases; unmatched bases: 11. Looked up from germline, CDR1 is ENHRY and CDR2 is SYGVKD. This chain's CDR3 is CAISGATGEGYTF. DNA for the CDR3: TGTGCCATCTCTGGGGCCACAGGGGAAGGCTACACCTTC.

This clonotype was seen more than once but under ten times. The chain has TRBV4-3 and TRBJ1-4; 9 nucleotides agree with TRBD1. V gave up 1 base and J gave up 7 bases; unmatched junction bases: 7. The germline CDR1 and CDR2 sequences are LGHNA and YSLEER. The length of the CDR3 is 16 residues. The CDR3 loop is CASSQGGRTGAEKLFF. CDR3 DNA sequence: TGCGCCAGCAGCCAAGGGGGAAGGACAGGGGCTGAAAAACTGTTTTTT.

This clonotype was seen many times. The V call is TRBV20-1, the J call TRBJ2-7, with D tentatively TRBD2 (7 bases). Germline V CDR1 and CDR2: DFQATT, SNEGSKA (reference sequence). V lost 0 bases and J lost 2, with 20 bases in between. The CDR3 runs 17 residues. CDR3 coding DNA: TGCAGTGCTAGAGATCTACAGGCGGGGGCCTTTCCCTACGAGCAGTACTTC. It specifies CSARDLQAGAFPYEQYF.

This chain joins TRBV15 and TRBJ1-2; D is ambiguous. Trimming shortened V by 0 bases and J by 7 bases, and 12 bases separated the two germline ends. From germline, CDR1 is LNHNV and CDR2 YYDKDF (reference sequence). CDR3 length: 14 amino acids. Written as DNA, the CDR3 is TGTGCCACCAGCAGAGATCAAAGGCGCTTTGGCTACACCTTC. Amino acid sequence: CATSRDQRRFGYTF.

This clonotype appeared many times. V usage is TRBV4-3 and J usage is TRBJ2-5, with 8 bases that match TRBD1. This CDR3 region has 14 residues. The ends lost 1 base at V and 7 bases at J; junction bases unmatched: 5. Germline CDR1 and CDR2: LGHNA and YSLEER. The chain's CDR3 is CASSQGQGSGTQYF. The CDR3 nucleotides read TGCGCCAGCAGCCAAGGACAGGGGTCGGGGACCCAGTACTTC.

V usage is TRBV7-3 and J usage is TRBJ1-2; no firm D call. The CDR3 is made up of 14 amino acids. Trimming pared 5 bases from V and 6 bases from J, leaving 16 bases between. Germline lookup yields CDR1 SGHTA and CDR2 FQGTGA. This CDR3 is CASSREGSFDGYTF. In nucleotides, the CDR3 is TGTGCCAGCAGCAGGGAAGGGTCCTTTGATGGCTACACCTTC.

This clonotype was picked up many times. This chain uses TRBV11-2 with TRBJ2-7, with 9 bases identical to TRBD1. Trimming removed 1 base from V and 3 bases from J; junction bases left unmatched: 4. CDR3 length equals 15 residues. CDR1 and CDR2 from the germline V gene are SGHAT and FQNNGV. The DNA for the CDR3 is TGTGCCAGCAGCTTAGGACAGGGGGGTAACTACGAGCAGTACTTC. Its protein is CASSLGQGGNYEQYF.

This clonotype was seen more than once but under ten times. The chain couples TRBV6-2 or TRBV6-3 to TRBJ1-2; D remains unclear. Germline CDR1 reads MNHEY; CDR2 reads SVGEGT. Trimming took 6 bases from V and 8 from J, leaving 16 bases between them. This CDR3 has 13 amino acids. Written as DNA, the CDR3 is TGTGCCAGCAGACTCCAGGACCACTCGGGCTACACCTTC. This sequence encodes CASRLQDHSGYTF.